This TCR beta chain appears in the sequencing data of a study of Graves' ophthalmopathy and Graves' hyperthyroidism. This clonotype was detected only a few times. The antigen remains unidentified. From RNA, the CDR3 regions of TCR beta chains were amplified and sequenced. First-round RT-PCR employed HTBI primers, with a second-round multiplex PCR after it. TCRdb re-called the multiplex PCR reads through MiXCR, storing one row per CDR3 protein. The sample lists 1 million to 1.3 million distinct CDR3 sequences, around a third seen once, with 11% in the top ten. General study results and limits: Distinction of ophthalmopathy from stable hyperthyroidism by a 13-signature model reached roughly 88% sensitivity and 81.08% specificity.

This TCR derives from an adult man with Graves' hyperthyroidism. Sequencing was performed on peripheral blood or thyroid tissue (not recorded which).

The CDR3 sequence is CAISEVWQEASSGIGEQYF. The CDR3 DNA sequence: TGTGCCATCAGTGAGGTTTGGCAGGAGGCTTCTAGCGGGATCGGCGAGCAGTACTTC. The chain joins TRBV10-3 to TRBJ2-7, with 9 bases matching TRBD2. Looked up from germline, CDR1 is ENHRY and CDR2 is SYGVKD. The CDR3 length is 19 residues. The trim removed 2 bases at V and 6 bases at J, leaving 20 bases unmatched.